This T cell receptor (beta chain) was sequenced for a study of cytomegalovirus exposure and HLA in healthy donors. As for the study in general: An early release of data contained approximately 80 million unique TCRs, which came from HLA-typed donors. The study, taken as a whole, reports: Earlier analysis yielded a pattern in which most TCR beta V segments were productive about 87% or about 30% of the time. A classifier reportedly called cytomegalovirus status with high sensitivity and specificity. Common viral pathogens seemed to be connected with several of the most significant clusters, according to a later analysis.

The PCR was carried out with 60 Vbeta primers and 13 Jbeta primers. The protocol was immunoSEQ multiplex PCR, while the TCRdb copy is restricted to in-frame clones and leaves out a portion. The sample lists more than 95,000 clones, about 74% occurring once. This clone has just one count. Its antigen is unidentified. This CDR3 is 15 amino acids long. Trimming cost V 5 bases and J 5 bases; bases outside gene matches: 9. Germline loops: CDR1 MNHEY, CDR2 SVGAGI. Sequencing was done on a sample of PBMCs. This clonotype was sampled from a young man in good health and CMV-seronegative. The rearrangement joins TRBV6-5 to TRBJ2-7, with TRBD1 identical over 10 bases. The CDR3 coding sequence is TGTGCCAGCAGTCAGCCGGGACAGGGGCCGGACGAGCAGTACTTC. It encodes CASSQPGQGPDEQYF.